These T cell receptor beta chains were read from a single sample in a study of blood T cell repertoires in COVID-19. Assay used: immunoSEQ multiplex PCR; TCRdb lists only in-frame clones, some missing. Of about 490,000 clones in the sample, approximately 83% were seen once. Sequencing used peripheral blood. The receptors stem from a human donor in a cohort sampled during active COVID-19. CDR3s leave out the opening cysteine and the closing phenylalanine or tryptophan. Fields, in order: J gene, V gene, CDR3 protein.

>TRBJ1-1|TRBV2
ASSESRQGMTEAF
>TRBJ1-2|TRBV24-1
ATSDPKTHGYT
>TRBJ1-6|TRBV5-1
ASSLVPLSGTGASNSPLH
>TRBJ2-5|TRBV5-4
ASSLVLAGETQY
>TRBJ2-3|TRBV28
ASSFPPATVTDTQY
>TRBJ1-6|TRBV27
ASSWDRWNSPLH
>TRBJ2-1|TRBV5-1
ASSLGLQGNEQF
>TRBJ1-2|TRBV20-1
SARPYGGYT
>TRBJ2-2|TRBV3-1/TRBV3-2
ASSRQGSTGELF
>TRBJ2-7|TRBV5-6
ASSPRTGRGYEQY
>TRBJ1-5|TRBV4-3
ASSQEVTGQGNQPQH
>TRBJ1-2|TRBV7-9
ASSFLRGGVDGYT
>TRBJ2-1|TRBV18
ASSSSGQGVDNEQF
>TRBJ2-1|TRBV7-2
ASSPAGTRSYNEQF
>TRBJ2-2|TRBV19
ASSLRGGATGELF
>TRBJ2-7|TRBV7-2
ASSPPSYEQY
>TRBJ2-1|TRBV29-1
SVDIQQGNEQF
>TRBJ2-7|TRBV29-1
SVESGSAHEQY
>TRBJ2-5|TRBV5-1
ASSLEWDRGETQY
>TRBJ1-1|TRBV3-1/TRBV3-2
ASSYSRKNTEAF
>TRBJ2-3|TRBV7-3
ASSPTLGGSGTDTQY
>TRBJ2-3|TRBV28
ASSSDSRTQY
>TRBJ1-3|TRBV28
ASGGTDSGNTIY
>TRBJ2-1|TRBV6-5
ASSPPNLSTEQF
>TRBJ2-7|TRBV18
ASSPRQGVGYEQY
>TRBJ2-5|TRBV3-1/TRBV3-2
ASSQGGLAGGPWETQY
>TRBJ1-2|TRBV5-5
ASSLDGTGLTANYGYT
>TRBJ2-2|TRBV5-4
ASSSGLAGVVGELF
>TRBJ2-2|TRBV15
ATSREQGLGGELF
>TRBJ2-2|TRBV6-2/TRBV6-3
ASSYSRLAGGYTGELF
>TRBJ2-1|TRBV9
ASSVGLGTSGRNEQF